The T cell receptor (beta chain) under discussion was sequenced for a study of human T cells and chemical hapten exposure. Time point of the sample: patch test 2, 6 weeks after DPC sensitization. Treatment meaning: therapeutic diphenylcyclopropenone sensitization with weekly scalp DPC. Many counts were recorded for this clonotype. Each CDR3 protein is one row after TCRdb ran MiXCR on the RACE reads. Of about 82,000 distinct CDR3 sequences listed, about 10% are singletons. This CDR3 contains 15 residues. After removal of 5 bases from V and 4 bases from J, the junction contained 9 bases not matched to a gene. Germline V CDR1 and CDR2: MNHEY, SMNVEV (reference sequence).

This sample comprised whole blood, obtained in connection with sensitization to the hapten diphenylcyclopropenone (DPC). The TCR was taken from a woman aged 45-60 years with alopecia areata. Some clones in this sample may be carry-over from other donors' samples. The genes are TRBV27 and TRBJ1-2, with 8 bases identical to TRBD1. CDR3 DNA: TGTGCCAGCAGTCCCCAGACAGGGGCTGCCTATGGCTACACCTTC. Its translation is CASSPQTGAAYGYTF.